The present T cell receptor (beta chain) was sequenced within a study of PD-1 blockade in classical Hodgkin lymphoma. Notes on the study in general: Exclusion applied to patients who initiated nivolumab less than 1 year following ASCT.

There are 16 residues in the CDR3. V dropped 3 bases and J dropped 0; count of bases not matched to a gene: 2. From germline, CDR1 is LNHDA and CDR2 SQIVND (reference sequence). Relapse after autologous stem cell transplantation occurred in every patient, and brentuximab vedotin exposure varied. Regarding this clone: The antigen remains unidentified.

Using immunoSEQ multiplex PCR, the repertoire was profiled, and TCRdb retains in-frame clones only, with some absent. The sample shows 35,000 or so clones, 76% of them seen only once. This clonotype originated in a human donor with classical Hodgkin lymphoma. The genes are TRBV19 and TRBJ2-1; the match to TRBD2 covers 10 bases. Sequences were derived from peripheral blood mononuclear cells (PBMCs), sampled before the second cycle of nivolumab. The CDR3 nucleotides are TGTGCCAGTAGTATTACTAGCGGGGTCTCCTACAATGAGCAGTTCTTC. It encodes CASSITSGVSYNEQFF. The variable domain in full, with the rest retrieved from reference TRBV19 and TRBJ2-1, is DGGITQSPKYLFRKEGQNVTLSCEQNLNHDAMYWYRQDPGQGLRLIYYSQIVNDFQKGDIAEGYSVSREKKESFPLTVTSAQKNPTAFYLCASSITSGVSYNEQFFGPGTRLTVL.